Following are 8 T cell receptor beta chains from one sample sequenced in a study of cytomegalovirus exposure and HLA in healthy donors. PCR amplification relied on 60 Vbeta primers (plus 13 Jbeta primers). Using immunoSEQ multiplex PCR, the repertoire was profiled, and TCRdb retains in-frame clones only, with some absent. This sample has fewer than 70,000 clones, with 55% to 75% found just once. Material for sequencing was PBMCs. The receptor source for this set is a woman aged 25 to 39 in good health and CMV-seronegative.

The chain links TRBV2 to TRBJ2-5, with D unclear. The germline V gene has CDR1 SNHLY and CDR2 FYNNEI. V lost 10 bases, J lost 2 bases, and 11 bases lay in between. The CDR3 has 12 residues. The CDR3 protein is CAIMTEQETQYF. The CDR3 DNA follows: TGTGCCATCATGACTGAACAAGAGACCCAGTACTTC.

The V call is TRBV27, the J call TRBJ1-4; weak D call: TRBD1 (6 bases). This CDR3 is built from 15 residues. Trimming pared 6 bases from V and 0 bases from J, leaving 11 bases between. CDR1 is MNHEY, CDR2 SMNVEV, per germline (reference sequence). In nucleotides, the CDR3 is TGTGCCAGCAGCCACAGACAGGCAACTAATGAAAAACTGTTTTTT. Translating gives CASSHRQATNEKLFF. Full variable domain (remainder filled in from reference TRBV27 and TRBJ1-4): EAQVTQNPRYLITVTGKKLTVTCSQNMNHEYMSWYRQDPGLGLRQIYYSMNVEVTDKGDVPEGYKVSRKEKRNFPLILESPSPNQTSLYFCASSHRQATNEKLFFGSGTQLSVL.

J is TRBJ1-4 and V is TRBV28; the D is unclear. V lost 8 bases, J lost 0 bases, and 13 bases lay in between. CDR3 length: 15 residues. Germline V CDR1 and CDR2: MDHEN, SYDVKM. CDR3 sequence (DNA): TGTGCCAGCGGGAGAAGCAGTGCAACTAATGAAAAACTGTTTTTT. Residues: CASGRSSATNEKLFF.

The chain couples TRBV27 to TRBJ2-2; D unresolved. The V gene's germline CDR1 is MNHEY and CDR2 SMNVEV (reference sequence). V was cut by 3 bases and J by 0 bases, with 5 bases left in between. The CDR3 consists of 14 residues. The CDR3 DNA reads as TGTGCCAGCAGTTTTTTCGCGAACACCGGGGAGCTGTTTTTT. This codes for CASSFFANTGELFF.

The genes are TRBV2 and TRBJ1-5; D possibly corresponds to TRBD1 (5 bases). CDR3 length equals 14 residues. Trimming shortened V by 7 bases and J by 3 bases, and 13 bases separated the two germline ends. The germline CDR1 and CDR2 sequences are SNHLY and FYNNEI. For the CDR3, the DNA is TGTGCCAGCACCCTGGGGGGGGTCAATCAGCCCCAGCATTTT. It encodes CASTLGGVNQPQHF.

The genes are TRBV5-6 and TRBJ2-2, with 10 nucleotides matching TRBD1. The trim removed 7 bases at V and 4 bases at J, leaving 10 bases unmatched. The CDR3 length is 16 residues. The germline V gene has CDR1 SGHDT and CDR2 YYEEEE. This chain's CDR3 is CASDIRDRGLTGELFF. For the CDR3, the DNA is TGTGCCAGCGACATACGCGACAGGGGGCTCACCGGGGAGCTGTTTTTT. The whole variable domain, remainder taken from reference TRBV5-6 and TRBJ2-2, is DAGVTQSPTHLIKTRGQQVTLRCSPKSGHDTVSWYQQALGQGPQFIFQYYEEEERQRGNFPDRFSGHQFPNYSSELNVNALLLGDSALYLCASDIRDRGLTGELFFGEGSRLTVL.

V gene TRBV5-6 combines with J gene TRBJ2-7; a possible D gene is TRBD1 (5 bases). This CDR3 spans 15 amino acids. The V gene lost 4 bases and the J gene lost 1 base, with 15 bases spanning the gap. Germline V gene sequence: CDR1 SGHDT, CDR2 YYEEEE. The CDR3 here is CASSHKQTVSYEQYF. The CDR3 DNA is TGTGCCAGCAGCCATAAACAGACAGTTTCCTACGAGCAGTACTTC.

V and J are TRBV11-2 and TRBJ2-2, with 7 bases fitting TRBD2. There are 16 residues in the CDR3. J was trimmed by 2 bases and V by 6 bases; bases with no gene match: 9. Germline-derived CDR1 and CDR2 are SGHAT and FQNNGV. The CDR3 region has the DNA TGTGCCAGCAGGGGAGGGCCAGGCCCTAACACCGGGGAGCTGTTTTTT. It codes for CASRGGPGPNTGELFF. Looking up the rest from reference TRBV11-2 and TRBJ2-2 gives the full variable domain: EAGVAQSPRYKIIEKRQSVAFWCNPISGHATLYWYQQILGQGPKLLIQFQNNGVVDDSQLPKDRFSAERLKGVDSTLKIQPAKLEDSAVYLCASRGGPGPNTGELFFGEGSRLTVL.